Presented here are 12 T cell receptor beta chains from one specimen sequenced in a study of PD-L1 blockade in urothelial cancer. Profiled with immunoSEQ multiplex PCR; TCRdb holds only in-frame clones, not every one. There are 35,000 to 40,000 clones in the sample; about nine tenths occur only once, and approximately 8% lies in the top ten. The specimen comprised PBMCs, sampled around atezolizumab (anti-PD-L1) treatment. The receptors stem from a man between 65 and 80 years old with urothelial cancer.

The chain has TRBV27 and TRBJ2-7; 14 nucleotides align to TRBD2. Germline loops: CDR1 MNHEY, CDR2 SMNVEV (reference sequence). J was trimmed by 5 bases and V by 7 bases; bases with no gene match: 10. The CDR3 is made up of 16 amino acids. The CDR3 DNA is TGTGCCAGCAAACTTACCTTGACTAGCGGGAGGGACGAGCAGTACTTC. Encoded protein: CASKLTLTSGRDEQYF.

The J gene is TRBJ1-1, the V gene TRBV28; D unresolved. The V and J ends lost 6 bases and 3 bases respectively, with 8 bases between them. From germline, CDR1 is MDHEN and CDR2 SYDVKM. The CDR3 has 12 residues. The CDR3 loop is CASRQIDTEAFF. The CDR3 DNA sequence: TGTGCCAGCAGACAGATCGACACTGAAGCTTTCTTT. Complete variable domain (other parts from reference TRBV28 and TRBJ1-1): DVKVTQSSRYLVKRTGEKVFLECVQDMDHENMFWYRQDPGLGLRLIYFSYDVKMKEKGDIPEGYSVSREKKERFSLILESASTNQTSMYLCASRQIDTEAFFGQGTRLTVV.

The sample holds a few counts of this clone. The rearrangement joins TRBV2 to TRBJ1-1; tentatively, D is TRBD1 (6 bases). V dropped 6 bases and J dropped 4 bases, with 15 bases sitting between them. The CDR3 consists of 14 residues. Germline CDR1 is SNHLY and CDR2 is FYNNEI. The CDR3 region has the DNA TGTGCCAGCAGGCCTGACAGGTACTCCACTGAAGCTTTCTTT. It is translated as CASRPDRYSTEAFF.

The V and J genes are TRBV2 and TRBJ2-3; 8 bases are a match to TRBD2. The CDR3 is made up of 13 amino acids. Germline V CDR1 and CDR2: SNHLY, FYNNEI. V lost 8 bases to trimming and J lost 4 bases; unmatched junction nucleotides: 5. CDR3 DNA sequence: TGTGCCAGCGGAAGCGGGAGACCAGATACGCAGTATTTT. This translates into CASGSGRPDTQYF.

The chain combines TRBV30 with TRBJ2-2; D not resolved. V lost 0 bases, J lost 1 base, and 9 bases lay in between. The V gene's germline CDR1 is GTSNPN and CDR2 SVGIG (reference sequence). The CDR3 totals 15 residues. This chain's CDR3 is CAWSVSLMNTGELFF. The CDR3 DNA reads as TGTGCCTGGAGTGTATCCCTAATGAACACCGGGGAGCTGTTTTTT.

This clone was seen a single time. The chain recombines TRBV2 with TRBJ2-7, with a tentative D call TRBD2 (6 bases). Trimming stripped 1 base from V and 6 bases from J, with 10 bases between. There are 13 residues in the CDR3. CDR1 and CDR2 (germline): SNHLY, FYNNEI. The chain's CDR3 is CASSEGLALEQYF. As DNA, the CDR3 is TGTGCCAGCAGTGAAGGGCTAGCGCTCGAGCAGTACTTC.

The genes are TRBV5-3 and TRBJ2-7, with 7 bases identical to TRBD1. TRBV5-3 is noted as an ORF with a role that remains uncertain. Trimming cost V 4 bases and J 3 bases; bases outside gene matches: 4. The CDR3 is 13 amino acids. The CDR3 sequence: CARSIGTVYEQYF. CDR3 DNA: TGTGCCAGAAGCATCGGGACAGTCTACGAGCAGTACTTC.

The chain employs TRBV4-2 and TRBJ2-7, with D uncertain. Germline CDR1 LGHNA, CDR2 YNFKEQ. Trimming took 0 bases from V and 6 from J, leaving 6 bases between them. CDR3 size: 12 residues. The CDR3, as DNA: TGTGCCAGCAGCCAAGATCGTCGCGAGCAGTACTTC. As protein: CASSQDRREQYF.

Relative to its sample, this clone is medium-sized. This chain uses TRBV13 with TRBJ1-1; D unresolved. The CDR3 has 13 amino acids. V was cut by 2 bases and J by 1 base, with 5 bases left in between. Germline CDR1 reads PRHDT; CDR2 reads FYEKMQ (reference sequence). As DNA, the CDR3 is TGTGCCAGCAGCTTAAGCCCGAACACTGAAGCTTTCTTT. Translated, it gives CASSLSPNTEAFF. The whole variable domain, filled in from reference TRBV13 and TRBJ1-1, reads AAGVIQSPRHLIKEKRETATLKCYPIPRHDTVYWYQQGPGQDPQFLISFYEKMQSDKGSIPDRFSAQQFSDYHSELNMSSLELGDSALYFCASSLSPNTEAFFGQGTRLTVV.

The genes are TRBV5-1 and TRBJ2-5; no clear D gene. The germline V gene encodes CDR1 SGHRS and CDR2 YFSETQ. The CDR3 sequence is 13 residues long. V was clipped by 0 bases and J by 5 bases, with 8 bases between them. CDR3 nucleotides: TGCGCCAGCAGCTTGGAACTCCGGGAGACCCAGTACTTC. It translates to CASSLELRETQYF. Full variable domain (remainder filled in from reference TRBV5-1 and TRBJ2-5): KAGVTQTPRYLIKTRGQQVTLSCSPISGHRSVSWYQQTPGQGLQFLFEYFSETQRNKGNFPGRFSGRQFSNSRSEMNVSTLELGDSALYLCASSLELRETQYFGPGTRLLVL.

The CDR3 nucleotides read TGCGCCAGCAGCCAAGGAAACGGGGGAACTAATGAAAAACTGTTTTTT. Translating gives CASSQGNGGTNEKLFF. This sequence joins TRBV4-1 and TRBJ1-4; tentatively, D is TRBD1 (5 bases). This CDR3 is 16 amino acids long. V was shortened by 1 base and J by 1 base, with 10 bases between the two germline ends. Germline V gives CDR1 MGHRA, CDR2 YSYEKL.

V is TRBV6-5 and J is TRBJ2-7; possibly TRBD1 for D (6 bases). V was clipped by 8 bases and J by 5 bases, with 16 bases between them. The CDR3 sequence is 13 residues long. Germline values: CDR1 MNHEY, CDR2 SVGAGI. The CDR3 here is CASQPTGWNEQYF. In DNA form, the CDR3 reads TGTGCCAGCCAGCCCACAGGGTGGAACGAGCAGTACTTC.